These T cell receptor beta chains were read from a single sample in a study of blood T cell repertoires in COVID-19. The protocol was immunoSEQ multiplex PCR, while the TCRdb copy is restricted to in-frame clones and leaves out a portion. The sample comprises around 180,000 clones, around 88% of which are singletons, and approximately 4% rests with the top ten. Sequenced sample: peripheral blood. The receptors were gathered from a woman in her twenties or thirties with acute or convalescent COVID-19. Each CDR3 is given with its conserved first and last residue. The D gene is left open where the match is weak. Not every row has a clone size; where given, it reads once, few, many or a size class.

TRBV6-1	-	-	TRBJ2-7	CASSDHREREQYF	TGTGCCAGCAGTGATCACCGGGAGCGCGAGCAGTACTTC
TRBV28	-	-	TRBJ2-3	CASSLRETQYF	TGTGCCAGCAGTTTGCGAGAGACGCAGTATTTT
TRBV3-1/TRBV3-2	-	-	TRBJ2-7	CASSRSDGTYEQYF	TGTGCCAGCAGCCGGTCGGACGGGACCTACGAGCAGTACTTC
TRBV9	-	TRBD2	TRBJ2-2	CASSAWTAGGTGELFF	TGTGCCAGCAGCGCATGGACGGCGGGGGGCACCGGGGAGCTGTTTTTT
TRBV29-1	-	-	TRBJ2-5	CSVETSGRPTQYF	TGCAGCGTTGAAACCAGCGGCAGGCCGACCCAGTACTTC
TRBV19	-	TRBD2	TRBJ2-1	CASSNTGGPNNEQFF	TGTGCCAGTAGTAACACGGGAGGGCCTAACAATGAGCAGTTCTTC
TRBV6-5	-	-	TRBJ1-2	CAAWELGPRDYGYTF	TGTGCCGCCTGGGAGCTCGGGCCTCGGGACTATGGCTACACCTTC
TRBV7-9	few	-	TRBJ2-5	CASSLAGLETQYF	TGTGCCAGCAGCTTAGCGGGACTGGAGACCCAGTACTTC
TRBV12-3/TRBV12-4	-	-	TRBJ1-2	CASSQGFVGYTF	TGTGCCAGCAGTCAGGGCTTCGTCGGCTACACCTTC
TRBV2	-	-	TRBJ1-2	CASTPGQDANYGYTF	TGTGCCAGCACCCCAGGACAAGACGCTAACTATGGCTACACCTTC
TRBV4-2	-	TRBD1	TRBJ1-1	CASSQRQGSFMNTEAFF	TGTGCCAGCAGCCAACGACAGGGGTCTTTCATGAACACTGAAGCTTTCTTT
TRBV5-1	-	-	TRBJ1-3	CASSLGVGNTIYF	TGCGCCAGCAGCCTCGGGGTTGGAAACACCATATATTTT
TRBV28	-	-	TRBJ1-5	CAAGGLSNQPQHF	TGTGCCGCGGGAGGATTGAGCAATCAGCCCCAGCATTTT
TRBV9	few	TRBD1	TRBJ2-1	CASSEAGGLGEQFF	TGTGCCAGCAGCGAGGCAGGGGGATTAGGTGAGCAGTTCTTC
TRBV28	-	-	TRBJ2-3	CASKGSGSTDTQYF	TGTGCCAGCAAGGGAAGCGGGAGCACAGATACGCAGTATTTT
TRBV6-6	-	-	TRBJ1-2	CASSYIGTSHGYTF	TGTGCCAGCAGTTATATCGGGACATCCCATGGCTACACCTTC
TRBV5-6	few	-	TRBJ2-1	CASSLLSEQFF	TGTGCCAGCAGCTTGTTATCTGAGCAGTTCTTC
TRBV6-6	-	TRBD1	TRBJ1-2	CASNTRGQGEYGYTF	TGTGCCAGCAATACCAGGGGGCAGGGGGAGTATGGCTACACCTTC
TRBV30	-	-	TRBJ2-5	CAWSVASQETQYF	TGTGCCTGGAGTGTAGCCTCCCAAGAGACCCAGTACTTC
TRBV6-6	-	TRBD2	TRBJ2-1	CASSQLPGTSPYNEQFF	TGTGCCAGCAGTCAATTGCCCGGGACTAGCCCCTACAATGAGCAGTTCTTC
TRBV11-2	-	TRBD1	TRBJ1-2	CASLRDRGVSGYTF	TGTGCCAGCCTTAGAGACAGGGGCGTTAGTGGCTACACCTTC
TRBV12-5	once	TRBD1	TRBJ2-7	CASGLDIDRAYEQYF	TGTGCTAGTGGTTTGGACATCGACAGGGCCTACGAGCAGTACTTC
TRBV9	-	-	TRBJ1-5	CASSVGSGNQPQHF	TGTGCCAGCAGCGTAGGTTCGGGCAATCAGCCCCAGCATTTT
TRBV6-5	once	-	TRBJ2-7	CASSYFLGETYEQYF	TGTGCCAGCAGTTACTTTCTAGGGGAAACCTACGAGCAGTACTTC
TRBV29-1	-	-	TRBJ2-1	CSVRRDPYNEQFF	TGCAGCGTTCGGCGGGATCCCTACAATGAGCAGTTCTTC
TRBV5-1	-	TRBD1	TRBJ2-3	CASSLAQGVDTQYF	TGCGCCAGCAGCTTGGCCCAGGGGGTCGATACGCAGTATTTT
TRBV5-4	-	-	TRBJ2-6	CASSSFRDLSGANVLTF	TGTGCCAGCAGCTCTTTCCGGGATCTCTCTGGGGCCAACGTCCTGACTTTC
TRBV20-1	-	-	TRBJ2-1	CSASQPNEQFF	TGCAGTGCTTCACAACCTAATGAGCAGTTCTTC
TRBV10-3	-	-	TRBJ1-2	CAISDVLQDYGYTF	TGTGCCATCAGTGATGTACTACAGGACTATGGCTACACCTTC
TRBV5-3	-	TRBD1	TRBJ1-4	CARRPDRGLSNEKLFF	TGTGCCAGAAGACCGGACAGGGGGCTTTCTAATGAAAAACTGTTTTTT
TRBV5-6	-	-	TRBJ1-1	CASSLARGLGTEAFF	TGTGCCAGCAGCTTGGCGCGGGGGCTGGGCACTGAAGCTTTCTTT
TRBV29-1	-	TRBD1	TRBJ1-1	CSVTHEVWDRGFVRPEAFF	TGCAGCGTCACCCATGAGGTATGGGACAGGGGCTTTGTACGACCCGAAGCTTTCTTT
TRBV20-1	-	-	TRBJ1-1	CSASLDMNTEAFF	TGCAGTGCTAGTCTGGACATGAACACTGAAGCTTTCTTT